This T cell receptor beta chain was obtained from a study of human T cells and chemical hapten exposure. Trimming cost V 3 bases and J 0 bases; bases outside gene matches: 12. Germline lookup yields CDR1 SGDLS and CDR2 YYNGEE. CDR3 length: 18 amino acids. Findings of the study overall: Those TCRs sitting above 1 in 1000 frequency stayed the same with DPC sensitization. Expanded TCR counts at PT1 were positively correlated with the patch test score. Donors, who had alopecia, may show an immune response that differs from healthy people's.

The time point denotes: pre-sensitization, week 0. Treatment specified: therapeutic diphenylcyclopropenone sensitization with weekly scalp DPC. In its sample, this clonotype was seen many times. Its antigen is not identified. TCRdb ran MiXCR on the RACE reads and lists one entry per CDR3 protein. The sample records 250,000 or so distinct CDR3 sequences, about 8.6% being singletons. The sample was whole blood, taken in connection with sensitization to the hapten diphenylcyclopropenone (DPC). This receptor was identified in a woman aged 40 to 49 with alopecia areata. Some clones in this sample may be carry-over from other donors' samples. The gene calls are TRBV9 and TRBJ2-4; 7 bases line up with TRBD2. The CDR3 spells CASSARGGASGAKNIQYF. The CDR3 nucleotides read TGTGCCAGCAGCGCCAGAGGAGGCGCTAGCGGAGCCAAAAACATTCAGTACTTC.